The 10 T cell receptor beta chains below were found in one sample sequenced in a study of cytomegalovirus exposure and HLA in healthy donors listed by TCRdb under 2017. Library method: the immunoSEQ multiplex PCR assay. For the multiplex PCR, a mixture combining 60 forward primers for TCR Vbeta segments and 13 reverse primers for TCR Jbeta segments was used. Here the immuneACCESS table is served through TCRdb, limited to in-frame sequences with V and J called. Missing clones are a known gap in these copies; in checked studies unresolved V genes cover under half, and the rest lacks a known reason. This sample comprises about 110,000 clones, 60% to 80% of them detected only once. Less than 3% of the sample is held by the ten biggest clonotypes. Input material: PBMCs. Receptor source: a female donor in good health and CMV-seronegative.

In its sample, this clone was seen a few times. J is TRBJ2-7 and V is TRBV2, with D tentatively TRBD1 (5 bases). This CDR3 is 11 amino acids long. Deletions cut 6 bases from V and 9 bases from J, with 12 bases between. Per the germline V gene, CDR1 is SNHLY and CDR2 is FYNNEI. CDR3 nucleotide sequence: TGTGCCAGCAGGAGACAGATCGGGCAGTACTTC. Its translation is CASRRQIGQYF.

The chain links TRBV10-3 to TRBJ2-3; D ambiguous. The CDR3 is 16 amino acids. Trimming pared 2 bases from V and 5 bases from J, leaving 17 bases between. CDR1 ENHRY and CDR2 SYGVKD come from the germline V gene. Here the CDR3 reads CAISEGATIHVDTQYF. CDR3 DNA sequence: TGTGCCATCAGTGAGGGTGCGACAATCCACGTAGATACGCAGTATTTT.

This clone was recorded a few times. V usage is TRBV28 and J usage is TRBJ1-4; perhaps TRBD1 as D (5 bases). Germline CDR1 reads MDHEN; CDR2 reads SYDVKM. The CDR3 runs 15 residues. V lost 3 bases, J lost 7 bases, and 15 bases lay in between. The CDR3 DNA is TGTGCCAGCAGTTTCAGACAAGGGGTGGCTGAAAAACTGTTTTTT. It specifies CASSFRQGVAEKLFF.

The chain has TRBV7-9 and TRBJ2-7; D may be TRBD2 (6 bases). The CDR3 has 14 amino acids. Trimming pared 5 bases from V and 7 bases from J, leaving 18 bases between. The germline V gene has CDR1 SEHNR and CDR2 FQNEAQ (reference sequence). DNA for the CDR3: TGTGCCAGCAGCAGGACCGGGACTCTAACAGAGCAGTACTTC. This encodes CASSRTGTLTEQYF.

This clone has a handful of counts. The chain employs TRBV27 and TRBJ1-2, with 7 bases fitting TRBD1. V shed 5 bases and J 4 bases; nucleotides not matched to a gene: 4. CDR3 length: 13 residues. Germline V gives CDR1 MNHEY, CDR2 SMNVEV (reference sequence). Here the CDR3 reads CASSPRQGYGYTF. The CDR3 DNA is TGTGCCAGCAGTCCCAGACAGGGCTATGGCTACACCTTC.

The V call is TRBV10-3, the J call TRBJ2-1; 12 bases line up with TRBD2. The V gene end was trimmed by 1 base and the J gene end by 6 bases; junction bases not matched to a gene: 10. Germline-derived CDR1 and CDR2 are ENHRY and SYGVKD. The CDR3 is made up of 18 amino acids. The CDR3 DNA follows: TGTGCCATCAGTGAGTGGACTAGCGGGATGGTCCCAATCAATGAGCAGTTCTTC. Residues: CAISEWTSGMVPINEQFF.

V is TRBV14 and J is TRBJ2-3, with a weak D call TRBD2 (6 bases). The CDR3 loop spans 16 amino acids. V shed 0 bases and J shed 1 base, with 11 bases lying between them. Germline CDR1 and CDR2: SGHDN and FVKESK. The CDR3: CASSQDLAGRTDTQYF. CDR3 in DNA: TGTGCCAGCAGCCAAGATTTGGCGGGACGCACAGATACGCAGTATTTT.

This sequence joins TRBV2 and TRBJ1-2, with unresolved D. Trimming took off 5 bases at V and 4 bases at J, with 20 bases between the two ends. Germline V lookup: CDR1 SNHLY, CDR2 FYNNEI. The CDR3 consists of 16 residues. CDR3 region: CASSPSSPPAFYGYTF. The CDR3 region has the DNA TGTGCCAGCAGTCCATCTAGTCCCCCAGCCTTCTATGGCTACACCTTC.

This rearrangement joins TRBV19 to TRBJ1-2; D is possibly TRBD1 (5 bases). Germline V gives CDR1 LNHDA, CDR2 SQIVND (reference sequence). The V and J ends lost 6 bases and 7 bases respectively, with 15 bases between them. CDR3 length: 13 residues. This CDR3 reads CASSLGALVGYTF. The CDR3 coding sequence is TGTGCCAGTAGCCTTGGGGCGTTGGTTGGCTACACCTTC.

This clone was recorded only once. The chain is built from TRBV29-1 and TRBJ2-7, with D perhaps TRBD1 (6 bases). This CDR3 contains 16 residues. Deletions cut 2 bases from V and 2 bases from J, with 19 bases between. CDR1 is SQVTM, CDR2 ANQGSEA, per germline. The CDR3 is CSVELGGSGRAYEQYF. In DNA form, the CDR3 reads TGCAGCGTTGAATTAGGGGGATCAGGAAGGGCCTACGAGCAGTACTTC.